One and the same sample provided the 9 T cell receptor beta chains below, sequenced in a study of Tregs in tolerant kidney transplant recipients (dated 2019 in TCRdb). The library was made by the immunoSEQ multiplex PCR assay. TCRdb took this table from immuneACCESS and kept in-frame rearrangements with V and J called. Such tables lack part of the clones; where checked against another copy, unresolved V genes explain under half of the gap, and the rest is unexplained. The table of this sample itemizes under 55,000 clones. The top ten hold about 0.83% of the sample. This specimen's time point label, per the study, means: blood sample drawn before combined kidney and bone marrow transplant. The sequencing used CD4+ T cells from blood, collected before the transplant. All receptors derive from a human donor who received a combined kidney and bone marrow transplant.

Worth noting for this clone: The read terminates 3 residues before the CDR3 end, so the remaining end is supplied by the germline J gene. The chain recombines TRBV5-1 with TRBJ2-7, with TRBD1 matching over 7 bases. This CDR3 is built from 15 residues. CDR1 is SGHRS and CDR2 is YFSETQ in the germline V gene. The junction had 6 bases not matched to a gene; V was cut back by 1 base and J by 2 bases. CDR3 region: CASSLTGQMTYEQYF. The sequenced CDR3 bases are TGCGCCAGCAGCTTGACGGGACAGATGACCTACGAG.

Concerning this clone: The CDR3 end falls 3 residues outside the read, so it is completed with the germline J gene. The chain employs TRBV7-6 and TRBJ2-7; TRBD1 might be the D (6 bases). The CDR3 has 16 amino acids. With 5 bases removed from V and 0 bases from J, the gap between germline ends came to 17 bases. CDR1 is SGHVS, CDR2 FNYEAQ, per germline. This chain's CDR3 is CASSQQGAPLSYEQYF. The CDR3 DNA, read in part, is TGTGCCAGCAGCCAACAGGGCGCTCCCCTCTCCTACGAG.

For this clone: The read ends 3 residues shy of where the CDR3 ends; the end is completed using the germline J gene. The V call is TRBV5-1, the J call TRBJ1-3, with D perhaps TRBD1 (6 bases). In germline, CDR1 is SGHRS, CDR2 YFSETQ. Deletions cut 4 bases from V and 3 bases from J, with 14 bases between. CDR3 size: 15 residues. CDR3 residues: CASSPQGGSGNTIYF. The part of the CDR3 DNA that was read is TGCGCCAGCAGCCCACAGGGAGGTAGTGGAAACACC.

With regard to this clone: From the germline J gene comes the end of the CDR3, since the read stops 3 residues before it. V usage is TRBV2 and J usage is TRBJ2-7; 11 positions agree with TRBD1. Germline V gene data show CDR1 as SNHLY and CDR2 as FYNNEI. V lost 7 bases, J lost 4 bases, and 9 bases stayed unmatched. This CDR3 is 15 amino acids long. Incomplete CDR3 DNA: TGTGCCAGCACCACCTTGGGACAGGGGGTATACGAG. Translated, it gives CASTTLGQGVYE. The CDR3 in full is CASTTLGQGVYEQYF.

Note on this clone: The read finishes 3 residues shy of the CDR3 end, and the germline J gene is used to complete it. The chain recombines TRBV7-2 with TRBJ1-1; a weak D match, TRBD1 (6 bases). Germline CDR1 reads SGHTA; CDR2 reads FQGNSA. CDR3 length: 15 residues. CDR3 sequence: CASSYEVGVRGKAFF. CDR3 DNA (partial): TGTGCCAGCAGCTACGAAGTAGGAGTGAGGGGGAAG.

With regard to this clone: The read is 3 residues too short to cover the CDR3 end, so that end is filled in from the germline J gene. The chain combines TRBV7-9 with TRBJ2-7; 10 nucleotides align to TRBD1. Losses at the gene ends were 6 bases for V and 3 bases for J; bases not matched to a gene: 5. The CDR3 runs to 14 residues. CDR1 is SEHNR, CDR2 FQNEAQ, per germline (reference sequence). Incomplete CDR3 DNA: TGTGCCAGCAGTCCCGGGACAGGGGTCTACGAG. Amino acid sequence: CASSPGTGVYE. The full-length CDR3 reads as CASSPGTGVYEQYF.

For this clone: The read terminates 3 residues ahead of where the CDR3 ends, so the germline J gene completes it. The rearrangement joins TRBV19 to TRBJ1-2, with a possible D match to TRBD1 (6 bases). V lost 2 bases and J lost 2, with 9 bases in between. This CDR3 is 14 amino acids long. Germline values: CDR1 LNHDA, CDR2 SQIVND (reference sequence). The CDR3 reads CASSIPDRNYGYTF. The CDR3 DNA, read in part, is TGTGCCAGTAGTATACCAGACAGGAACTATGGC.

A remark on this clone: The sequence runs out 3 residues before the end of the CDR3; the remainder is reconstructed from the germline J gene. V gene TRBV2 combines with J gene TRBJ2-7, with D hard to call. The germline V and J ends were trimmed by 7 bases and 2 bases, with 9 bases remaining between them. Germline-derived CDR1 and CDR2 are SNHLY and FYNNEI. The CDR3 sequence is 12 residues long. This CDR3 reads CASNSGAYEQYF. CDR3 DNA (partial): TGTGCCAGCAACTCAGGAGCCTACGAG.

Concerning this clone itself: The DNA ends 3 residues before the CDR3 does, and the rest of the CDR3 is filled in from the germline J gene. This rearrangement joins TRBV19 to TRBJ1-4, with D hard to call. CDR1 is LNHDA, CDR2 SQIVND, per germline (reference sequence). Trimming took off 4 bases at V and 7 bases at J, with 7 bases between the two ends. The length of the CDR3 is 12 residues. The chain's CDR3 is CASSSAREKLFF. CDR3 bases read: TGTGCCAGTAGTAGCGCGCGTGAAAAA.